This T cell receptor beta chain was captured in a study of CD8+CD57+ T cells in acquired aplastic anemia. Across the study: DNA per sorted CD4+ or CD8+ sample ranged about 0.19 to 30 ug, averaging 3.2 ug.

CDR3 size: 14 residues. V was cut by 8 bases and J by 0 bases, with 11 bases left in between. Using genomic DNA as the template, TCR beta VDJ and CDR3 profiling was carried out. A single record per CDR3 protein comes from TCRdb applying MiXCR to the reads. The sample yields hundreds of thousands of distinct CDR3 sequences, around a third seen once. This clonotype came up a few times. Individuals selected for sequencing had exhibited CD8+CD57+ cell expansion on flow cytometry. Diagnosis of severe acquired aplastic anemia applied to all patients. The blood sampling took place in patients who had so far received no therapy.

Sequencing was done on a sample of sorted CD4+, CD8+, or CD8+CD57+ T cells (not recorded which) from PBMCs. The sequence came from a human donor with aplastic anemia. The V gene is TRBV12-3 or TRBV12-4, the J gene TRBJ1-3, with D possibly being TRBD1 (5 bases). CDR3 sequence (DNA): TGTGCCAGCGGGACCAGAGCCTCTGGAAACACCATATATTTT. As protein: CASGTRASGNTIYF.